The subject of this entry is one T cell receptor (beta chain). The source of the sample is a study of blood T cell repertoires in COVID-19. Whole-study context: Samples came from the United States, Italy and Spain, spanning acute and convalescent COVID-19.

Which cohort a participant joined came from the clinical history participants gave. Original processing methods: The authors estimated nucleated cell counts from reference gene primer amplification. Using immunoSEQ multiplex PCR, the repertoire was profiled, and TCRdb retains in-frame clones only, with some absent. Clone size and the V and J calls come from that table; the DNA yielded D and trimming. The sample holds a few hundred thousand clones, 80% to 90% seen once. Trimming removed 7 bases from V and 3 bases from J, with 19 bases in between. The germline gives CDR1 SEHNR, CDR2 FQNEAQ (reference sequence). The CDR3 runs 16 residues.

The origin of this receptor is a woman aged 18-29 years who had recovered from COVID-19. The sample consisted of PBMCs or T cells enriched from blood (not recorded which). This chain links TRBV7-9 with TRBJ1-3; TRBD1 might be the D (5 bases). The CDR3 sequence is CASIGRVQGGGNTIYF. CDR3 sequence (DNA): TGTGCCAGCATCGGTAGGGTGCAGGGAGGTGGAAACACCATATATTTT.